This T cell receptor beta chain was recovered during a study of shared clonotypes between healthy human individuals. Study-level points and caveats: The naive CD4 repertoires of several donors were compared, and about 5% of clonotypes were shared. Non-shared clonotypes were found to have lower generation probabilities than the clonotypes that were shared by all four of the sorted-subset donors.

Note on this clone: Antigen unknown.

CDR3 length: 15 residues. V was shortened by 0 bases and J by 0 bases, with 8 bases between the two germline ends. Germline V lookup: CDR1 SGHKS, CDR2 YYEKEE (reference sequence). Using about 220 ng DNA, 25,000 to 35,000 T cell genomes, the sorted-subset replicate PCRs were run. Repertoires were generated with immunoSEQ multiplex PCR, while TCRdb's copy carries only in-frame clones and drops some. The data contain over a million clones, about four fifths of them seen just once; the ten biggest clones take up roughly 0.65%. The origin of this receptor is a man aged 18 to 29 in good health. Some clones in this sample may be carry-over from other donors' samples. The material sequenced was memory CD4+ T cells from PBMCs. The subset denotes: CD45RA-negative fraction. The J gene is TRBJ2-3, the V gene TRBV5-5; a weak D match, TRBD1 (5 bases). The CDR3 DNA sequence: TGTGCCAGCAGCTTGGTTGGGGCTAGCACAGATACGCAGTATTTT. Protein sequence: CASSLVGASTDTQYF. Combining the CDR3 with reference TRBV5-5 and TRBJ2-3 gives the whole variable domain DAGVTQSPTHLIKTRGQQVTLRCSPISGHKSVSWYQQVLGQGPQFIFQYYEKEERGRGNFPDRFSARQFPNYSSELNVNALLLGDSALYLCASSLVGASTDTQYFGPGTRLTVL.